This T cell receptor (beta chain) was recovered during a study of cytomegalovirus exposure and HLA in healthy donors. About the research overall: A later analysis reported the same platform for the roughly 120 validation repertoires and the 650 to 750 first-cohort repertoires. Findings of the study overall: Reportedly, diagnosis of cytomegalovirus status by the classifier showed high specificity and sensitivity. The authors enumerated 150 to 200 TCR beta chains as linked to cytomegalovirus. Rarity held for most TCR sequences, but there were some public TCRs that occurred in many donors.

Libraries were prepared by immunoSEQ multiplex PCR; TCRdb keeps only in-frame clonotypes and omits some of them. The sample includes around 120,000 clones, over 85% of them seen just once. Trimming cost V 5 bases and J 6 bases, with 11 bases left between them. Germline V gives CDR1 SEHNR, CDR2 FQNEAQ (reference sequence). The CDR3 extends over 13 amino acids. As for this clone: Antigen unknown.

The source material was PBMCs. This sequence joins TRBV7-9 and TRBJ2-1; tentatively, D is TRBD1 (6 bases). The clonotype originates from a young woman in good health and CMV-seronegative. The CDR3 spells CASSLGDTNEQFF. The CDR3 DNA sequence: TGTGCCAGCAGCCTCGGGGACACCAATGAGCAGTTCTTC. Using reference TRBV7-9 and TRBJ2-1 for the parts outside the CDR3, the full variable domain is DTGVSQNPRHKITKRGQNVTFRCDPISEHNRLYWYRQTLGQGPEFLTYFQNEAQLEKSRLLSDRFSAERPKGSFSTLEIQRTEQGDSAMYLCASSLGDTNEQFFGPGTRLTVL.